This TCR beta chain originates from a study of blood T cell repertoires in COVID-19. As for the study in general: Sources were T cells, B-cell-depleted T cells, or PBMCs; the material itself was cDNA or gDNA.

Germline V gene data show CDR1 as GTSNPN and CDR2 as SVGIG (reference sequence). The V and J ends lost 0 bases and 3 bases respectively, with 12 bases between them. This CDR3 is 14 amino acids long. Assay: immunoSEQ multiplex PCR; the TCRdb copy retains only in-frame clones and omits some. The table lists 120,000 or so clones, over 85% of them singletons. The receptor's source is a man aged 60 to 69 with COVID-19, enrolled during active disease. Source material: peripheral blood. The chain couples TRBV30 to TRBJ2-7; D possibly corresponds to TRBD2 (6 bases). The DNA for the CDR3 is TGTGCCTGGAGTGTAGGTGGAGGGCACTACGAGCAGTACTTC. Protein sequence: CAWSVGGGHYEQYF.